The 14 T cell receptor beta chains listed next were all sequenced from one sample in a study of cytomegalovirus exposure and HLA in healthy donors. The PCR made use of 60 Vbeta and 13 Jbeta primers. Produced via immunoSEQ multiplex PCR; TCRdb's table is partial and in-frame only. Among 200,000 or so clones listed, roughly four fifths were seen once. Sequenced input: PBMCs. These receptors came from a boy aged 2 to 10 in good health and CMV-seronegative.

Concerning this clone: This CDR3 is missing its conserved last phenylalanine or tryptophan, likely due to a read error. The DNA is omitted, as the CDR3 cannot be located on it reliably, and the CDR3 follows TCRdb's listing. The V call is TRBV5-3, the J call TRBJ1-5; the DNA was not compared with TRBD1, the D call given in the table. TRBV5-3 is an ORF for which the function is uncertain. The CDR3 extends over 14 residues, inclusive of both ends. The CDR3 protein is CARSLGELRDRGYG.

The chain carries TRBV21-1 and TRBJ2-5; the D segment call TRBD2 is taken from the table without a DNA check. TRBV21-1 counts as a pseudogene. There are 17 residues in the CDR3. CDR3 sequence: CASSKVLAGGTQETQYF. The CDR3 nucleotides read TGTGCCAGCAGCAAAGTACTAGCGGGGGGGACCCAAGAGACCCAGTACTTC.

The chain employs TRBV19 and TRBJ2-1, with a weak D call TRBD1 (6 bases). This CDR3 region has 15 residues. Between the trimmed V and J ends, which lost 2 bases and 3 bases, there was a span of 11 bases. Germline values: CDR1 LNHDA, CDR2 SQIVND (reference sequence). CDR3 nucleotides: TGTGCCAGTAGTATAACCGGCAGGGGCTACAATGAGCAGTTCTTC. Translation: CASSITGRGYNEQFF.

The chain joins TRBV5-4 to TRBJ2-5, with 7 nucleotides matching TRBD2. The CDR3 extends over 16 amino acids. Trimming at V came to 5 bases and at J to 3 bases, leaving 13 bases not matched to a gene. The germline gives CDR1 SGHNT, CDR2 YYREEE (reference sequence). CDR3 in amino acids: CASRAYGGEPKETQYF. Here the CDR3 DNA reads TGTGCCAGCAGGGCCTATGGGGGGGAACCCAAAGAGACCCAGTACTTC.

J is TRBJ1-2 and V is TRBV7-9; weak D call: TRBD1 (6 bases). Trimming removed 7 bases at V and 2 bases at J, with 14 bases between. Germline CDR1 is SEHNR and CDR2 is FQNEAQ (reference sequence). The CDR3 contains 14 residues. The CDR3 DNA reads TGTGCCAGCACGCTGACAGGAGAAAACTATGGCTACACCTTC. It specifies CASTLTGENYGYTF.

This clone has a handful of counts. This rearrangement joins TRBV7-2 to TRBJ2-1; TRBD2 matches at 9 bases. After removal of 6 bases from V and 2 bases from J, the junction contained 5 bases not matched to a gene. CDR1 is SGHTA, CDR2 FQGNSA, per germline. The CDR3 covers 15 residues. CDR3 in amino acids: CASRLLAGPYNEQFF. The CDR3 DNA reads TGTGCCAGCAGGTTGCTAGCGGGGCCCTACAATGAGCAGTTCTTC.

The V and J genes are TRBV5-1 and TRBJ2-3, with 10 bases aligning to TRBD2. CDR3 length equals 15 residues. The V gene end was trimmed by 7 bases and the J gene end by 0 bases; junction bases not matched to a gene: 5. Per the germline V gene, CDR1 is SGHRS and CDR2 is YFSETQ. This CDR3 reads CASRTSGDSTDTQYF. DNA of the CDR3: TGCGCCAGCCGAACTAGCGGGGATAGCACAGATACGCAGTATTTT.

V and J are TRBV2 and TRBJ2-7; 7 bases line up with TRBD2. The CDR3 runs to 13 residues. Trimming took 9 bases from V and 5 from J; bases not matched to a gene: 10. The V gene's germline CDR1 is SNHLY and CDR2 FYNNEI. The CDR3 reads CASEASGGNEQYF. Written as DNA, the CDR3 is TGTGCCAGTGAAGCTAGCGGAGGCAACGAGCAGTACTTC.

This clone was counted only a few times. The chain is built from TRBV11-3 and TRBJ2-3; 7 nucleotides line up with TRBD1. The CDR3 totals 11 residues. With 4 bases clipped from V and 10 bases from J, the junction kept 2 bases outside the gene matches. Germline V gives CDR1 SGHNT, CDR2 YENEEA. The DNA for the CDR3 is TGTGCCAGCAGCTCCACAGGGGCGCAGTATTTT. Its translation: CASSSTGAQYF.

This clone showed up just once. This sequence joins TRBV4-3 and TRBJ1-4; D gene ambiguous. Per germline, CDR1 LGHNA and CDR2 YSLEER. The CDR3 is 14 amino acids. V lost 1 base and J 17 bases, leaving 20 bases between the germline ends. The CDR3 bases are TGCGCCAGCAGCCAAGTGCCGACTGCCAATCCCCTTTTTTTT. Amino acid sequence: CASSQVPTANPLFF.

J is TRBJ1-1 and V is TRBV2; 7 bases agree with TRBD1. The CDR3 totals 14 residues. Germline V lookup: CDR1 SNHLY, CDR2 FYNNEI. The junction had 14 bases not matched to a gene; V was cut back by 9 bases and J by 7 bases. This chain's CDR3 is CASARQGGMDEAFF. CDR3 nucleotide sequence: TGTGCCAGTGCTAGACAGGGAGGAATGGATGAAGCTTTCTTT.

This chain uses TRBV7-2 with TRBJ1-2; D is perhaps TRBD1 (6 bases). CDR1 is SGHTA, CDR2 FQGNSA, per germline. Trimming left V 2 bases short and J 4 bases short, with 14 bases between. The CDR3 totals 15 residues. CDR3 nucleotides: TGTGCCAGCAGCTTATTAACAGGGATCACCTATGGCTACACCTTC. This gives the protein CASSLLTGITYGYTF.

The chain is built from TRBV27 and TRBJ2-7; TRBD1 aligns across 10 bases. The germline V gene has CDR1 MNHEY and CDR2 SMNVEV (reference sequence). Trimming took 6 bases from V and 4 from J; bases not matched to a gene: 6. The CDR3 consists of 14 residues. The CDR3 reads CASSWGQGTYEQYF. DNA for the CDR3: TGTGCCAGCAGCTGGGGACAGGGGACTTACGAGCAGTACTTC.

V and J are TRBV7-2 and TRBJ1-2, with 8 bases that match TRBD1. V lost 5 bases to trimming and J lost 0 bases; unmatched junction nucleotides: 11. This CDR3 has 17 residues. Germline-derived CDR1 and CDR2 are SGHTA and FQGNSA. As DNA, the CDR3 is TGTGCCAGCAGCACTAGGACAGGGCATTCGTCTAACTATGGCTACACCTTC. This sequence encodes CASSTRTGHSSNYGYTF.